This T cell receptor (beta chain) derives from a study of T cells in Graves' hyperthyroidism and ophthalmopathy. The length of the CDR3 is 14 residues. Germline V gene data show CDR1 as LGHNT and CDR2 as FRNRAP. The CDR3 regions of TCR beta were amplified from RNA transcripts. First-round RT-PCR of the TCR CDR3 relied on the HTBI primer set. TCRdb redid the calling of the multiplex PCR reads with MiXCR, one entry per CDR3 protein. This table holds approximately 270,000 distinct CDR3 sequences, 13% to 15% found once. This clonotype has only a few counts. At one end, the junction sequence differs from germline, possibly due to a read error.

Source material: blood. The V call is TRBV12-5, the J call TRBJ1-1; no clear D gene. This clonotype originated in a woman aged 35 to 49 with Graves' hyperthyroidism that later progressed to Graves' ophthalmopathy. The CDR3 loop is CASGLGRGNAEAFF. The CDR3 DNA reads as TGTGCTAGTGGTTTGGGAAGAGGGAACGCTGAAGCTTTCTTT.